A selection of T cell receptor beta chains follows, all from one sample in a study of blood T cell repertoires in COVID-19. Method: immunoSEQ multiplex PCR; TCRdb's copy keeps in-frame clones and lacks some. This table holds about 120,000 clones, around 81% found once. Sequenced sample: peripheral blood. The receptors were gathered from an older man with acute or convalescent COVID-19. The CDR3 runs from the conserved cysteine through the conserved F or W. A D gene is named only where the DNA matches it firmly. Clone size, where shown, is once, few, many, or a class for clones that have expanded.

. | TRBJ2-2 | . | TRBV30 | TGTGCCTGGAGTCCCTTTAACACCGGGGAGCTGTTTTTT | CAWSPFNTGELFF
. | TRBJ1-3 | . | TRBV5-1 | TGCGCCAGCAAACCAGGGGAAAACTCTGGAAACACCATATATTTT | CASKPGENSGNTIYF
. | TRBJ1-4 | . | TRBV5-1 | TGCGCCAGCAGCTTGAAGGGCGGGCGGGAGGAAAAACTGTTTTTT | CASSLKGGREEKLFF
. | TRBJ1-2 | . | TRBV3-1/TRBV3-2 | TGTGCCAGCAGCCAAGGAGGAGGCTCTAACTATGGCTACACCTTC | CASSQGGGSNYGYTF
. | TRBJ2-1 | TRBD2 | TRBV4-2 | TGTGCCAGCAGCCAAGAACTAGCGGGGGCCCTAAATGAGCAGTTCTTC | CASSQELAGALNEQFF
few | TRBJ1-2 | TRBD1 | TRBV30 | TGTGCCTGGAGTGTCTGGGACAGGGAGGACGGCTACACCTTC | CAWSVWDREDGYTF
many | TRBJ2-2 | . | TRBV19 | TGTGCCAGTAGATCAGGAGGGACCGGGGAGCTGTTTTTT | CASRSGGTGELFF
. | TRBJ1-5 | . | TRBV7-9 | TGTGCCAGCAGCTCTAATACGTATAGCAATCAGCCCCAGCATTTT | CASSSNTYSNQPQHF
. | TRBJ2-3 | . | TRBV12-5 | TGTGCTAGTGGCCGCGGGGACAGACGGCACCCAGATACGCAGTATTTT | CASGRGDRRHPDTQYF
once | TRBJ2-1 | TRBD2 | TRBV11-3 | TGTGCCAGCAGCAAGCGGGGGGACCCCTACAATGAGCAGTTCTTC | CASSKRGDPYNEQFF
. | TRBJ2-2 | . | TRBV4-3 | TGCGCCAGCAGCCAAGTCCCGGACACCGGGGAGCTGTTTTTT | CASSQVPDTGELFF
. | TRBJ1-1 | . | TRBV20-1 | TGCAGGGGGGCGAGGGACACTGAAGCTTTCTTT | CRGARDTEAFF
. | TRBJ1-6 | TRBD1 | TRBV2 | TGTGCCAGCAGTGGAGGGACAGGTTACACACCCCTCCACTTT | CASSGGTGYTPLHF
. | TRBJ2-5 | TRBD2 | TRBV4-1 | TGCGCCAGCAGCCCCGGACTAGCGGGGGGGGTGGAGACCCAGTACTTC | CASSPGLAGGVETQYF
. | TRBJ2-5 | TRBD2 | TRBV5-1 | TGCGCCAGCAGCTTGGATGCGGGGGGAGGAGGTACCCAGTACTTC | CASSLDAGGGGTQYF
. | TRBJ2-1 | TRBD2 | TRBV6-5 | TGTGCCAGCAGCAAACTAGCGGGGGGGATTGATGAGCAGTTCTTC | CASSKLAGGIDEQFF
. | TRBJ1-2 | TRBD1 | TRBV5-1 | TGCGCCAGCAGCTCGGGACAGGTCGAGGGTGATGGCTACACCTTC | CASSSGQVEGDGYTF
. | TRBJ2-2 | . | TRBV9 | TGTGCCAGCAGCCCTCAACCGTCGGCGAACACCGGGGAGCTGTTTTTT | CASSPQPSANTGELFF
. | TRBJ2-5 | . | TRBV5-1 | TGCGCCAGCAGCTTGGACAGGGTAATGGAGACCCAGTACTTC | CASSLDRVMETQYF
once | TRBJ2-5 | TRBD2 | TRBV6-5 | TGTGCCAGCAGCCGGGGGGGCTCGGGAGAGACCCAGTACTTC | CASSRGGSGETQYF
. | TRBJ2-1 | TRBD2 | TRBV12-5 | TGTGCTAGTGGTTCAGCGGGACTAGTGTTCAATGAGCAGTTCTTC | CASGSAGLVFNEQFF
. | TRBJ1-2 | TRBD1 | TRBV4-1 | TGCGCCAGCAGCCCACGGACAGGGGGGAACTATGGCTACACCTTC | CASSPRTGGNYGYTF
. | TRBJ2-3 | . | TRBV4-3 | TGCGCCAGCAGCGCTCGCACTCGGGGGGATACGCAGTATTTT | CASSARTRGDTQYF
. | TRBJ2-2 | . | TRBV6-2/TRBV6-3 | TGTGCCAGCAGCTGGAGGGTTACCGGGGAGCTGTTTTTT | CASSWRVTGELFF
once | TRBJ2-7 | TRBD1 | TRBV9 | TGTGCCAGCAGCGTACGCGGGACAGGGAGCGACGAGCAGTACTTC | CASSVRGTGSDEQYF
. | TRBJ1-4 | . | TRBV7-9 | TGTGCCAGCAGCTTTATCCAGGGGAATGAAAAACTGTTTTTT | CASSFIQGNEKLFF
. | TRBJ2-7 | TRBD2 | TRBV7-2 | TGTGCCAGCAGCCCCCGCGGGGGGGTCTACGAGCAGTACTTC | CASSPRGGVYEQYF
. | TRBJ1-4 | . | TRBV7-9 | TGTGCCAGCAGCCAACCTTTGGGGGGTTCGGGTGAAAAACTGTTTTTT | CASSQPLGGSGEKLFF
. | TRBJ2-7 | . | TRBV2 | TGTGCCAGCAGTGAGAGCCCGTTCCCCTACGAGCAGTACTTC | CASSESPFPYEQYF
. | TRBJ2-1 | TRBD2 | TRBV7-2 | TGTGCCAGCAGCTTACTAGCGGGCGCAGCCTACAATGAGCAGTTCTTC | CASSLLAGAAYNEQFF
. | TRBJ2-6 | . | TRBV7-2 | TGTGCCAGCAGCTTAGGGGGCGCTGGGGCCAACGTCCTGACTTTC | CASSLGGAGANVLTF
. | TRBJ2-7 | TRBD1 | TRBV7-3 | TGTGCCAGCAGTCCCTGGGACAGGAGATACGAGCAGTACTTC | CASSPWDRRYEQYF
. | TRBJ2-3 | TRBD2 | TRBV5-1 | TGCGCCAGCACGAAAGGCAGGGAGGGAGATACGCAGTATTTT | CASTKGREGDTQYF
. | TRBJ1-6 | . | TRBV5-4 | TGTGCCAGCAGCTTGGGTGGGGCCCTCTCCTATAATTCACCCCTCCACTTT | CASSLGGALSYNSPLHF
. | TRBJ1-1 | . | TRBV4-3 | TGCGCCAGCAGCCAAGCGGCTCGGCAGGGGACCACTGAAGCTTTCTTT | CASSQAARQGTTEAFF
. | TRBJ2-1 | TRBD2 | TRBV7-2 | TGTGCCAGCAGCTTACCGACTAGCGGAAGGCATGAGCAGTTCTTC | CASSLPTSGRHEQFF
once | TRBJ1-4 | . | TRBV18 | TGTGCCAGCTCACCACCGTCGCAGGGAGGTGAAAAACTGTTTTTT | CASSPPSQGGEKLFF
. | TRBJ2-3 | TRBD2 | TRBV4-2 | TGTGCCAGCAGCCAAGACGCGGTGGGAGCGGGGGTCACAGATACGCAGTATTTT | CASSQDAVGAGVTDTQYF
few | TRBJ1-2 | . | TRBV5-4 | TGTGCCAGCAGCTCGCCCCTGGCGACAGGCTCCCTTAACTATGGCTACACCTTC | CASSSPLATGSLNYGYTF
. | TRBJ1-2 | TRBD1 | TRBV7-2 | TGTGCCAGCAGCTTGATACCCGGGACAGGGAATGGCTACACCTTC | CASSLIPGTGNGYTF
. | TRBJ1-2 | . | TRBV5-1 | TGCGCCAGCAGCTTGGACGGCAGGGCCGATGGCTACACCTTC | CASSLDGRADGYTF
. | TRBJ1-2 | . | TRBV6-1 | TGTGCCAGCAGTGAACGGAGCTATGGCTACACCTTC | CASSERSYGYTF
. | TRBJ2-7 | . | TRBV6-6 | TGTGCCAGCAGTTACTCGAGTTTAGTATCCTACGAGCAGTACTTC | CASSYSSLVSYEQYF
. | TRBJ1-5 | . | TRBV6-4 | TGTGCCAGCAGTGATCAGGGAGGGAGTCAGCCCCAGCATTTT | CASSDQGGSQPQHF
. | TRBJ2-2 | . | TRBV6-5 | TGTGCCAGCAGTTACAGCGCGCTAAGGGAGCTGTTTTTT | CASSYSALRELFF
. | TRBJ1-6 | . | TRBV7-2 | TGTGCCAGCAGCCTCAACAGGGCTCCCAATTCACCCCTCCACTTT | CASSLNRAPNSPLHF